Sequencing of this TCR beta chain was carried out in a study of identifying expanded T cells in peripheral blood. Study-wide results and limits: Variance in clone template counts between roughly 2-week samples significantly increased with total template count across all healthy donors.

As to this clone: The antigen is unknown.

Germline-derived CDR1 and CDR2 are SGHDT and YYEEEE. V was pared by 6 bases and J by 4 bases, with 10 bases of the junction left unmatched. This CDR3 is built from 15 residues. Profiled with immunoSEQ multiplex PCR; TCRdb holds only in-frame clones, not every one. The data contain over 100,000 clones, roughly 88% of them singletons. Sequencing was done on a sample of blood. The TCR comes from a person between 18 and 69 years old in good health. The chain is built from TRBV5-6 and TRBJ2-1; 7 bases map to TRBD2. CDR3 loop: CASKSIPAGYNEQFF. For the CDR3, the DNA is TGTGCCAGCAAAAGTATCCCAGCGGGGTACAATGAGCAGTTCTTC.